This TCR beta chain emerged from a study of graft-versus-host responses after intestinal transplantation. In the study overall: The whole recipient group had anti-thymocyte globulin induction followed by tacrolimus and steroids for 2 to 3 years. Findings and limits, study-wide: Allografts carried high graft-versus-host to host-versus-graft clonal ratios in patients having graft-donor T cell macrochimerism.

A word on this clone: Its target is unknown.

The table came from immunoSEQ multiplex PCR; TCRdb's copy has only in-frame clones and leaves some out. The data hold 150,000 or so clones, with 80% to 95% observed a single time. From germline, CDR1 is MDHEN and CDR2 SYDVKM. The CDR3 spans 14 residues. V lost 5 bases and J lost 2, with 9 bases in between. The sequencing used unstimulated CD4+ T cells sorted from spleen or lymph node cells, collected before intestinal transplant. The chain employs TRBV28 and TRBJ2-2; the D is unclear. The TCR comes from a human donor who received an intestinal transplant. The CDR3 DNA sequence: TGTGCCAGCAGTAAGTCAGTTAACACCGGGGAGCTGTTTTTT. It codes for CASSKSVNTGELFF.